The T cell receptor beta chain described here comes from a study of neurological immune-mediated disorders. Synthesis of cDNA was accomplished via 5'RACE employing 10-nucleotide random UMIs. TCRdb recomputed calls from the 5' RACE reads with MiXCR, one row per CDR3 protein. The sample consists of 50,000 or so distinct CDR3 sequences, about a tenth of them appearing once. The study, taken as a whole, reports: The greatest TCR clonal expansion appeared in HTLV-1-associated myelopathy and the smallest, falling below healthy controls, in multiple sclerosis. The study found no CDR3 amino acid sequences shared by expanded clones across subjects, suggesting private repertoires in all groups.

The CDR3 runs to 12 residues. Germline CDR1 is LGHDT and CDR2 is YNNKEL (reference sequence). The ends were cut back, 4 bases at V and 2 bases at J, with 6 bases in the middle. The unsorted libraries originated from 2 million PBMCs kept at -80 C. Notes on this clonotype: The antigen remains undetermined.

The receptor was isolated from a woman between 40 and 55 years old with HTLV-1-associated myelopathy (HAM/TSP). The sample consisted of PBMCs. The chain has TRBV3-1 and TRBJ2-7; D gene unclear. The CDR3 sequence: CASSRSTYEQYF. CDR3 DNA: TGTGCCAGCAGCCGATCAACCTACGAGCAGTACTTC.